Each of the 5 T cell receptor beta chains below was sequenced from the same sample in a study of molecular identifiers for immune sequencing clone quantification. One entry per CDR3 protein results from TCRdb running MiXCR on the PCR reads. The sample contains approximately 500,000 distinct CDR3 sequences, 25% of which appear only once. Sequencing was performed on naive CD8+ T cells from blood, with Jurkat cell RNA spiked in. The subset: FACS-sorted CD8+CD4-CCR7+CD45RA+ naive T cells. Receptor source: a human donor in good health. Some libraries in this study had Jurkat cell RNA spiked in.

The rearrangement joins TRBV7-9 to TRBJ2-5; 13 bases match TRBD2. Germline lookup yields CDR1 SEHNR and CDR2 FQNEAQ (reference sequence). The trim removed 5 bases at V and 1 base at J, leaving 4 bases unmatched. CDR3 size: 16 residues. As DNA, the CDR3 is TGTGCCAGCAGCGCAGGACTAGCGGGGGCCCAAGAGACCCAGTACTTC. It specifies CASSAGLAGAQETQYF.

There are many counts of this clonotype. This rearrangement joins TRBV4-3 to TRBJ2-5, with D tentatively TRBD1 (5 bases). The CDR3 sequence is 14 residues long. Deletions cut 4 bases from V and 1 base from J, with 10 bases between. Germline CDR1 is LGHNA and CDR2 is YSLEER. The CDR3 sequence: CASSPDRFQETQYF. Written as DNA, the CDR3 is TGCGCCAGCAGCCCCGACAGATTCCAAGAGACCCAGTACTTC.

CDR3 region: CASSLVGDSVAFF. CDR3 nucleotides: TGTGCCAGCAGTTTAGTCGGGGACAGTGTAGCTTTCTTT. The V call is TRBV12-3 or TRBV12-4, the J call TRBJ1-1; 7 positions match TRBD1. V was pared by 1 base and J by 10 bases, with 6 bases of the junction left unmatched. This CDR3 spans 13 amino acids.

Concerning this clonotype itself: One base away lies a much larger clone, so this may be a sequencing read error. This rearrangement joins TRBV4-1 to TRBJ1-2; D not resolved. Germline-derived CDR1 and CDR2 are MGHRA and YSYEKL. CDR3 length equals 13 residues. The ends were cut back, 0 bases at V and 12 bases at J, with 14 bases in the middle. The CDR3, as DNA: TGCGCCAGCAGCCAAGACCCCCCTAGAGGCCACACCTTC. Translated, it gives CASSQDPPRGHTF.

This clonotype was found a few times. V and J are TRBV29-1 and TRBJ1-2; 8 bases are shared with TRBD1. Losses at the gene ends were 3 bases for V and 0 bases for J; bases not matched to a gene: 6. From germline, CDR1 is SQVTM and CDR2 ANQGSEA. There are 15 residues in the CDR3. The CDR3 DNA reads TGCAGCGTTGATTCCGGACAGGGCTCTAACTATGGCTACACCTTC. Encoded protein: CSVDSGQGSNYGYTF.